This T cell receptor beta chain was captured by sequencing in a study of a mutant IDH1 vaccine in newly diagnosed glioma. Study-level background: Treated patients comprised 62.5% males and around 40% females, mean age approximately 42 years. Every participant had undergone radiotherapy, temozolomide, or both before, and most underwent both. Whole-study results and caveats: Vaccination elicited immune responses in 93.3% of patients. Pseudoprogression appeared unlinked to shifts in leading peripheral T cell clonotypes.

About this clone: The target antigen is unknown.

The CDR3 is made up of 13 amino acids. Trimming stripped 7 bases from V and 4 bases from J, with 17 bases between. CDR1 and CDR2 (germline): SQVTM, ANQGSEA. This table comes from immunoSEQ multiplex PCR, and its TCRdb copy is limited to in-frame clones, with some not included. The sample records over 20,000 clones, roughly nine tenths being singletons. The time point denotes: baseline, week 1 (first vaccination visit). Indicated treatment: pre-vaccination baseline after standard-of-care therapy. The material was PBMCs, obtained from a glioma patient treated with radiotherapy, temozolomide or both. The clonotype comes from a man in his thirties or forties with glioma. V gene TRBV29-1 combines with J gene TRBJ2-7, with D tentatively TRBD2 (6 bases). The CDR3 loop reads CSANGGLFYEQYF. In DNA form, the CDR3 reads TGCAGCGCCAACGGGGGACTGTTTTACGAGCAGTACTTC.